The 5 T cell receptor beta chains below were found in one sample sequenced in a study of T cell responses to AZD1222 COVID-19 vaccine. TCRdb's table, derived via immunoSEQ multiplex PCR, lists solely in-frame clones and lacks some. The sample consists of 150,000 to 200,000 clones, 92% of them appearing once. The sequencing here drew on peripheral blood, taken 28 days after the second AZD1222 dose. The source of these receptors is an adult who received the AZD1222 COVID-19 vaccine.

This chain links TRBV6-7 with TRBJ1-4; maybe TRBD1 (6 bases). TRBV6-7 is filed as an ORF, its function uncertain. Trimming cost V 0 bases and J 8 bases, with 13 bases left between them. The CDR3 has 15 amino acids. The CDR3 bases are TGTGCCAGCAGTTACTCGAGGGGGGCAGGGGAAAAACTGTTTTTT. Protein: CASSYSRGAGEKLFF.

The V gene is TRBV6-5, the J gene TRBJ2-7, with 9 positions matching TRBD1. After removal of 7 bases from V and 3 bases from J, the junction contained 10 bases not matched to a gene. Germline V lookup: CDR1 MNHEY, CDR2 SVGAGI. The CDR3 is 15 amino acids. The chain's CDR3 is CASKFGTGLIYEQYF. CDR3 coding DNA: TGTGCCAGCAAATTCGGGACAGGGCTAATCTACGAGCAGTACTTC.

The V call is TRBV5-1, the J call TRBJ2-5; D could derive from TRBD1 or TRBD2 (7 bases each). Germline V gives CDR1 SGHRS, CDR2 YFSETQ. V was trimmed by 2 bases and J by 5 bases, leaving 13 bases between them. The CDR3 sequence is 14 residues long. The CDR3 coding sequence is TGCGCCAGCAGCTTCCAGGGGGGGCGGGAGACCCAGTACTTC. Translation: CASSFQGGRETQYF.

The CDR3 region has the DNA TGTGCCAGTAGTATTTCGAATCCAGATCAGCCCCAGCATTTT. Its translation: CASSISNPDQPQHF. This chain uses TRBV19 with TRBJ1-5; no clear D gene. The germline gives CDR1 LNHDA, CDR2 SQIVND (reference sequence). This CDR3 contains 14 residues. Trimming took 3 bases from V and 5 from J, leaving 11 bases between them.

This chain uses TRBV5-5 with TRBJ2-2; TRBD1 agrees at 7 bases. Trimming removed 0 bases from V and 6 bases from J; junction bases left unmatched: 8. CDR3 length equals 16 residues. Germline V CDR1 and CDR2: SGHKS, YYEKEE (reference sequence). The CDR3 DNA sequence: TGTGCCAGCAGCTTGGCCGGGACAGCGTCGGCCGGGGAGCTGTTTTTT. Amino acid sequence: CASSLAGTASAGELFF.